The clone carrying this TCR beta chain has only a few counts. The data were taken from a study of blood T cell repertoires in COVID-19. Study information: The United States, Italy and Spain were the sources of the acute and convalescent COVID-19 samples. In each case, the material was cDNA or gDNA derived from T cells, B-cell-depleted T cells, or PBMCs.

There are 14 residues in the CDR3. V lost 4 bases, J lost 3 bases, and 10 bases lay in between. Germline V CDR1 and CDR2: LNHNV, YYDKDF (reference sequence). Authors' processing steps: Estimation of nucleated cell counts was performed using reference gene primer amplification. Here immunoSEQ multiplex PCR was the method, and the copy in TCRdb shows in-frame clones only, minus some. The V and J calls and clone size were taken over from that table, and D and trimming were inferred from the DNA. The sample holds around 180,000 clones, around 82% seen once. The TCR comes from a woman older than 75 with acute or convalescent COVID-19. The specimen sequenced was peripheral blood. The J gene is TRBJ1-5, the V gene TRBV15; a possible D gene is TRBD1 (5 bases). The CDR3 coding sequence is TGTGCCACCAGCACCACAGGTATCAATCAGCCCCAGCATTTT. This sequence encodes CATSTTGINQPQHF. The complete variable domain, with remaining parts taken from reference TRBV15 and TRBJ1-5, reads DAMVIQNPRYQVTQFGKPVTLSCSQTLNHNVMYWYQQKSSQAPKLLFHYYDKDFNNEADTPDNFQSRRPNTSFCFLDIRSPGLGDTAMYLCATSTTGINQPQHFGDGTRLSIL.